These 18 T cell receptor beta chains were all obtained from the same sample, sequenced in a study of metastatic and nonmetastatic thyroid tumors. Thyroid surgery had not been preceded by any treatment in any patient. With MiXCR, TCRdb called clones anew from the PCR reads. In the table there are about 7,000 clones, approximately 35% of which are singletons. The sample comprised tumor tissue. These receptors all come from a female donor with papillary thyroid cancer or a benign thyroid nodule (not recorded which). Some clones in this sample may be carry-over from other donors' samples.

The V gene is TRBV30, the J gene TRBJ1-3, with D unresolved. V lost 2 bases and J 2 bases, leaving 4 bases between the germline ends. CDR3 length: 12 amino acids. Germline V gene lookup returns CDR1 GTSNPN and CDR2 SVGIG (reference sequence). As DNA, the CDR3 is TGTGCCTGGAGTCATCCTGGAAACACCATATATTTT. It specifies CAWSHPGNTIYF.

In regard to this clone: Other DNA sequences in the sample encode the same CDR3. CDR3 sequence reads: CASSPGQGRNTEAFF. In DNA form, the CDR3 reads TGTGCCAGCTCACCGGGACAGGGGAGGAACACTGAAGCTTTCTTT. The V call is TRBV18, the J call TRBJ1-1, with 10 bases identical to TRBD1. The CDR3 is 15 amino acids. Germline V gene data show CDR1 as KGHSH and CDR2 as LQKENI. V lost 3 bases and J lost 1; bases outside the gene matches: 2. Full variable domain (outside the CDR3, taken from reference TRBV18 and TRBJ1-1): NAGVMQNPRHLVRRRGQEARLRCSPMKGHSHVYWYRQLPEEGLKFMVYLQKENIIDESGMPKERFSAEFPKEGPSILRIQQVVRGDSAAYFCASSPGQGRNTEAFFGQGTRLTVV.

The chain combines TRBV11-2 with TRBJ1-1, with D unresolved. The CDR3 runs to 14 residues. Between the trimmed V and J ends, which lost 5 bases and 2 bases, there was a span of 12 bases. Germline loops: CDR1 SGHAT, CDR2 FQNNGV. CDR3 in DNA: TGTGCCAGCAGCCCGGCGGTGGGTAACACTGAAGCTTTCTTT. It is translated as CASSPAVGNTEAFF.

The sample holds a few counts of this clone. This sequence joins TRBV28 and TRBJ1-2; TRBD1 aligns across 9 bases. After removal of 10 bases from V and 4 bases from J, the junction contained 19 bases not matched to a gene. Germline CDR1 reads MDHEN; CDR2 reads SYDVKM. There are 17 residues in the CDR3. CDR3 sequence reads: CATTPRDRARLAYGYTF. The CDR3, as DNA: TGTGCCACCACCCCCCGGGACAGGGCTCGCCTCGCCTATGGCTACACCTTC.

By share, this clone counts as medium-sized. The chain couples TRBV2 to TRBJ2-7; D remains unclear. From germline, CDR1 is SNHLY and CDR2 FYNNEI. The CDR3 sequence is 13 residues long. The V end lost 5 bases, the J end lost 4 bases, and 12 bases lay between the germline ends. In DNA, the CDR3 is TGTGCCAGCAGTTACACCGACGGTTACGAGCAGTACTTC. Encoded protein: CASSYTDGYEQYF.

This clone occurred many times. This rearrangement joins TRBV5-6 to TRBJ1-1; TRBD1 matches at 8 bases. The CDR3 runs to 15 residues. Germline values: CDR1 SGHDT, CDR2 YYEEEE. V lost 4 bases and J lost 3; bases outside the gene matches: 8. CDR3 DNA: TGTGCCAGCAGCAGTACAGGGGGGACGGACACTGAAGCTTTCTTT. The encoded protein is CASSSTGGTDTEAFF.

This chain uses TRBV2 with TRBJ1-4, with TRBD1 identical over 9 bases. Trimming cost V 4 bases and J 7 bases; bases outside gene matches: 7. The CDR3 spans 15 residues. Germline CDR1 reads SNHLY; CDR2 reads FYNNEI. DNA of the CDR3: TGTGCCAGCAGTGGTAGGACAGGGGCGGCTGAAAAACTGTTTTTT. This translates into CASSGRTGAAEKLFF.

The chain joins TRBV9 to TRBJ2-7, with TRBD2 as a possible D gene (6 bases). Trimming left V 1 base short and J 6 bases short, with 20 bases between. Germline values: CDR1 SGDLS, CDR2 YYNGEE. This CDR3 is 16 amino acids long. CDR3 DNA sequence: TGTGCCAGCAGCGTAAGGGCAGAGGGAGGTCGTACCGAGCAGTACTTC. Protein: CASSVRAEGGRTEQYF.

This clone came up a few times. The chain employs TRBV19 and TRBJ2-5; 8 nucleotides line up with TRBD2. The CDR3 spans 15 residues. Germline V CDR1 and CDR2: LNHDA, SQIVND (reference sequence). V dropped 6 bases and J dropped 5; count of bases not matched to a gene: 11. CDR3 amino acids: CASSAGSGSKETQYF. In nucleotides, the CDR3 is TGTGCCAGTAGCGCGGGGAGCGGGAGTAAGGAGACCCAGTACTTC.

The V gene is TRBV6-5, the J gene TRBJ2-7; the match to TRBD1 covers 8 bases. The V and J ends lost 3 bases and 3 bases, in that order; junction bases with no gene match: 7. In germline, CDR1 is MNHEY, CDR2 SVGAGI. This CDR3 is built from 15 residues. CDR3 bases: TGTGCCAGCAGTTATGATGACAGGGGAGGCTACGAGCAGTACGTC. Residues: CASSYDDRGGYEQYV.

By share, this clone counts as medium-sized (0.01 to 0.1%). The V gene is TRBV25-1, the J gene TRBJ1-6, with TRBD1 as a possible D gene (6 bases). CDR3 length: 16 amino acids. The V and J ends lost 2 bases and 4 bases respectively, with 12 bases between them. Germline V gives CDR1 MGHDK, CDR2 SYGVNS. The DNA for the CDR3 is TGTGCCAGCAGTGAAGGAGGCAGGGGTTATAATTCACCCCTCCACTTT. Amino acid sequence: CASSEGGRGYNSPLHF.

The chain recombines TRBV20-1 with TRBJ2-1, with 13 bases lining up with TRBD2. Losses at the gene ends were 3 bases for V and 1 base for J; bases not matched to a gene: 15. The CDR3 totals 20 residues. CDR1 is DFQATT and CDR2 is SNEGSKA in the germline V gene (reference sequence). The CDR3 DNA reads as TGCAGTGCTAGTCTTCCGCTCGGGACTAGCGGGACTTATTCCTACAATGAGCAGTTCTTC. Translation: CSASLPLGTSGTYSYNEQFF.

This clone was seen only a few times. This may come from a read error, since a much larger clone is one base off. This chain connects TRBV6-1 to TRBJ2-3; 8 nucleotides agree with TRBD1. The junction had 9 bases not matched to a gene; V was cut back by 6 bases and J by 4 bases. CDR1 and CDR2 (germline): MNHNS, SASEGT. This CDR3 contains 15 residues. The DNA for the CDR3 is TGTGCCAGCAGGGGACAGGTGTTTTCCGCAGATACGCAGTATTTT. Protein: CASRGQVFSADTQYF.

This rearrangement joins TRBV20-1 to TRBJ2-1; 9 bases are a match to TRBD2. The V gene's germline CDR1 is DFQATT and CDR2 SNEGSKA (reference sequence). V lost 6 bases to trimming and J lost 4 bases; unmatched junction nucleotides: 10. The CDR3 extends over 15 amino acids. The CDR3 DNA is TGCAGTGCCCTCCCGGTGACTAGCGGTTACAATGAGCAGTTCTTC. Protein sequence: CSALPVTSGYNEQFF.

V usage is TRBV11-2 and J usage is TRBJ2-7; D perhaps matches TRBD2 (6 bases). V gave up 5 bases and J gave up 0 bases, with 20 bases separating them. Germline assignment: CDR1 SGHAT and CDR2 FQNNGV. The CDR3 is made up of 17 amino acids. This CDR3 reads CASSPKRGSAYSYEQYF. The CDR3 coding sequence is TGTGCCAGCAGCCCTAAACGGGGGAGCGCCTACTCCTACGAGCAGTACTTC.

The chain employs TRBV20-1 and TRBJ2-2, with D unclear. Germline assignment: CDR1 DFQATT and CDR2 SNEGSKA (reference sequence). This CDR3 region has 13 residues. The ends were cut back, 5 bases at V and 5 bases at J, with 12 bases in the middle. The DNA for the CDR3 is TGCAGTGCTCCCAGACTGGAGACCGGGGAGCTGTTTTTT. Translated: CSAPRLETGELFF.

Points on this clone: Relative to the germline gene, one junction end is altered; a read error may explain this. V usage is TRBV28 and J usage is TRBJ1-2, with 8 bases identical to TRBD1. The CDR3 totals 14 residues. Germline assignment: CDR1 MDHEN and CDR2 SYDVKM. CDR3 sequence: CAGSLDRGTDGYTF. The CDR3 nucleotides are TGTGCCGGCAGCCTCGACAGGGGCACCGATGGCTACACCTTC.

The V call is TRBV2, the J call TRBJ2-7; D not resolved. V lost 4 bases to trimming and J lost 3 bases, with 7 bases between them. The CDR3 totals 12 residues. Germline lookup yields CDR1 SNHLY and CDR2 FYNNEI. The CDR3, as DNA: TGTGCCAGCAGTGGCGGAAGCTACGAGCAGTACTTC. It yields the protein CASSGGSYEQYF.